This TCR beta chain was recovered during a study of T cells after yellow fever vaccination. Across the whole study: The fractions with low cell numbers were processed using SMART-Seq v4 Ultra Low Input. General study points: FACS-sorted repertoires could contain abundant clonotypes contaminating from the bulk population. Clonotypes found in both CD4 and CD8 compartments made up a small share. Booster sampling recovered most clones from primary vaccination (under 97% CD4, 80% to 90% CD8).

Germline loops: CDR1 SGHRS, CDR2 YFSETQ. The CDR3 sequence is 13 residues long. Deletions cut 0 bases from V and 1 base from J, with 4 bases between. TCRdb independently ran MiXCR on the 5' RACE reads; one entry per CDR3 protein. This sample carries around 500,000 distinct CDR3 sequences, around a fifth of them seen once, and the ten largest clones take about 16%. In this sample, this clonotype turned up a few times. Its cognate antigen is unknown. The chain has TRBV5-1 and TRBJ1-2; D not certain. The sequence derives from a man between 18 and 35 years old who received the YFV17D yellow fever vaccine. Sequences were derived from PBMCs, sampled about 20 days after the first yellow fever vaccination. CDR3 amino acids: CASSLGHNYGYTF. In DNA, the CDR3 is TGCGCCAGCAGCTTGGGACATAACTATGGCTACACCTTC.